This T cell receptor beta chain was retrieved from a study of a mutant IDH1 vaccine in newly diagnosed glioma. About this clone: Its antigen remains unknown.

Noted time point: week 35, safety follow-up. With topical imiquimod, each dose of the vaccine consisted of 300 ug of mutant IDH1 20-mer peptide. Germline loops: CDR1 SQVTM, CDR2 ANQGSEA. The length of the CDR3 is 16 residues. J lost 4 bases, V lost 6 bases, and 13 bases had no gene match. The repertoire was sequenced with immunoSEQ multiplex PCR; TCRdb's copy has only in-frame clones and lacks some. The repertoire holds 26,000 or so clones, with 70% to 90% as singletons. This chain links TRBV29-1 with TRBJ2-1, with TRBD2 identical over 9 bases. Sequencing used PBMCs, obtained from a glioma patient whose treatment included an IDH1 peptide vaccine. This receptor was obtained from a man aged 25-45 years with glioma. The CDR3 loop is CSVSATGGGAYNEQFF. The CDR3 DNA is TGCAGCGTATCCGCTACTGGCGGGGGGGCATACAATGAGCAGTTCTTC.